Listed below are T cell receptor beta chains from one sample, sequenced in a study of tumor and adjacent non-tumor tissue in lung cancer. TCRdb used MiXCR to reprocess the multiplex PCR reads, holding one entry per CDR3 protein. Here the sample spans around 210,000 distinct CDR3 sequences, around 71% being singletons. Source material: lung tumor tissue. The receptors stem from a man between 60 and 75 years old with non-small cell lung cancer. Both conserved end residues are part of each CDR3.

J gene: TRBJ2-4; V gene: TRBV12-3/TRBV12-4; CDR3 protein: CASSQTIQYF
J gene: TRBJ2-1; V gene: TRBV29-1; CDR3 protein: CSVGRRNEQFF
J gene: TRBJ1-1; V gene: TRBV4-3; CDR3 protein: CTSSLVENTEAFF
J gene: TRBJ2-3; V gene: TRBV11-3; CDR3 protein: CGSSSVRGARDTQYF
J gene: TRBJ1-5; V gene: TRBV30; CDR3 protein: CAWSVKGNQPQHF
J gene: TRBJ2-7; V gene: TRBV20-1; CDR3 protein: CSVRGVTTLEQYF
J gene: TRBJ1-1; V gene: TRBV11-2; CDR3 protein: CTSSPGQGRKEAFF
J gene: TRBJ1-4; V gene: TRBV7-8; CDR3 protein: CASSLRTALNKKLFF
J gene: TRBJ2-1; V gene: TRBV11-2; CDR3 protein: CASSPSSVYNEQFF
J gene: TRBJ2-5; V gene: TRBV20-1; CDR3 protein: CNARDGGVIKETQYF
J gene: TRBJ1-5; V gene: TRBV6-5; CDR3 protein: CARSYRQGAQPQHF
J gene: TRBJ2-1; V gene: TRBV5-4; CDR3 protein: CASSSTRGNEQFF